These 28 T cell receptor beta chains came from one sample sequenced in a study of blood T cell repertoires in COVID-19. Here immunoSEQ multiplex PCR was the method, and the copy in TCRdb shows in-frame clones only, minus some. The table shows 250,000 to 300,000 clones, with just under 90% occurring only once. Input material: peripheral blood. The receptors derive from a woman aged 25-40 years with COVID-19, enrolled during active disease.

V and J are TRBV7-2 and TRBJ2-3; 11 bases align to TRBD2. J was trimmed by 5 bases and V by 6 bases; bases with no gene match: 10. The CDR3 is 16 amino acids. Looked up from germline, CDR1 is SGHTA and CDR2 is FQGNSA. CDR3 in amino acids: CASRPSGGSGEDTQYF. Written as DNA, the CDR3 is TGTGCCAGCAGGCCTAGCGGGGGGTCCGGGGAAGATACGCAGTATTTT. Based on the CDR3 plus reference TRBV7-2 and TRBJ2-3, the full variable domain is GAGVSQSPSNKVTEKGKDVELRCDPISGHTALYWYRQSLGQGLEFLIYFQGNSAPDKSGLPSDRFSAERTGGSVSTLTIQRTQQEDSAVYLCASRPSGGSGEDTQYFGPGTRLTVL.

This chain links TRBV2 with TRBJ1-6, with TRBD1 identical over 9 bases. The V and J ends lost 8 bases and 7 bases, in that order; junction bases with no gene match: 9. The CDR3 length is 15 residues. Germline V gene sequence: CDR1 SNHLY, CDR2 FYNNEI. CDR3 in amino acids: CASEADRGENSPLHF. The CDR3 nucleotides are TGTGCCAGCGAGGCCGACAGGGGGGAAAATTCACCCCTCCACTTT.

This chain uses TRBV5-1 with TRBJ1-2; 8 bases map to TRBD1. The germline V gene encodes CDR1 SGHRS and CDR2 YFSETQ. The V and J ends lost 4 bases and 6 bases, in that order; junction bases with no gene match: 8. This CDR3 contains 14 residues. The CDR3 spells CASSTGQGWDGYTF. The CDR3 DNA sequence: TGCGCCAGCAGCACCGGACAGGGCTGGGATGGCTACACCTTC.

The gene calls are TRBV3-1 (or the pseudogene TRBV3-2) and TRBJ2-1; 8 bases are shared with TRBD2. The CDR3 runs 17 residues. Germline lookup yields CDR1 LGHDT and CDR2 YNNKEL (reference sequence). Losses at the gene ends were 0 bases for V and 4 bases for J; bases not matched to a gene: 8. The CDR3 loop is CASSQEPSSGGYNEQFF. The CDR3 bases are TGTGCCAGCAGCCAAGAACCGAGCAGCGGGGGTTACAATGAGCAGTTCTTC.

J is TRBJ1-6 and V is TRBV6-2 or TRBV6-3; 10 bases are shared with TRBD1. Germline-derived CDR1 and CDR2 are MNHEY and SVGEGT. Trimming removed 5 bases from V and 3 bases from J; junction bases left unmatched: 4. CDR3 length: 16 amino acids. In nucleotides, the CDR3 is TGTGCCAGCAGTGGCGGGACAGGGGTCTATAATTCACCCCTCCACTTT. It encodes CASSGGTGVYNSPLHF.

The rearrangement links TRBV6-5 to TRBJ2-3; D is possibly TRBD2 (6 bases). This CDR3 contains 15 residues. Germline-derived CDR1 and CDR2 are MNHEY and SVGAGI. Trimming removed 8 bases at V and 3 bases at J, with 18 bases between. CDR3 nucleotide sequence: TGTGCCAGCGGGGACTGGGGAAGAGGAACAGATACGCAGTATTTT. Translation: CASGDWGRGTDTQYF.

The chain has TRBV5-8 and TRBJ2-5; 11 bases agree with TRBD2. V shed 4 bases and J 2 bases; nucleotides not matched to a gene: 10. The CDR3 has 17 amino acids. Germline CDR1 SGHTS, CDR2 YDEGEE. The CDR3 DNA reads TGTGCCAGCAGCCACTCTTCTAGCGGGGGGACTCAAGAGACCCAGTACTTC. Its protein is CASSHSSSGGTQETQYF.

This clone occurred once. The J gene is TRBJ2-3, the V gene TRBV7-2; 9 bases match TRBD2. This CDR3 comprises 17 residues. Germline assignment: CDR1 SGHTA and CDR2 FQGNSA. V lost 6 bases and J lost 2; bases outside the gene matches: 12. The CDR3 loop reads CASSSTTLAGNTDTQYF. As DNA, the CDR3 is TGTGCCAGCAGTTCTACCACGCTAGCGGGGAACACAGATACGCAGTATTTT.

The chain employs TRBV6-6 and TRBJ2-3; 9 nucleotides align to TRBD2. Unmatched junction bases numbered 7, after V lost 0 bases and J lost 6 bases. Germline values: CDR1 MNHNY, CDR2 SVGAGI (reference sequence). The CDR3 contains 16 residues. The CDR3 loop is CASSYSGGGASDTQYF. The CDR3 DNA reads as TGTGCCAGCAGTTACTCCGGCGGGGGGGCGTCGGATACGCAGTATTTT.

The rearrangement joins TRBV15 to TRBJ1-5; D remains unclear. CDR3 size: 14 residues. Germline CDR1 reads LNHNV; CDR2 reads YYDKDF (reference sequence). Trimming cost V 5 bases and J 7 bases, with 15 bases left between them. Here the CDR3 DNA reads TGTGCCACCAGCGATGGACTGATGTTACAGCCCCAGCATTTT. Translating gives CATSDGLMLQPQHF.

This clone appeared a few times. The chain combines TRBV20-1 with TRBJ2-7, with D perhaps TRBD1 (7 bases). V was cut by 5 bases and J by 4 bases, with 9 bases left in between. The CDR3 runs to 11 residues. Germline loops: CDR1 DFQATT, CDR2 SNEGSKA (reference sequence). CDR3 bases: TGCAGTGCTGCGGGACAGTACGAGCAGTACTTC. As protein: CSAAGQYEQYF.

The chain links TRBV6-4 to TRBJ1-5; 7 bases agree with TRBD1. This CDR3 has 17 residues. Looked up from germline, CDR1 is MRHNA and CDR2 is SNTAGT. V was pared by 5 bases and J by 2 bases, with 12 bases of the junction left unmatched. In nucleotides, the CDR3 is TGTGCCAGCAGTCCTTCCGCGAAAGGGGGCGGCAATCAGCCCCAGCATTTT. Translated, it gives CASSPSAKGGGNQPQHF.

V and J are TRBV7-9 and TRBJ2-3, with D possibly TRBD2 on 6 matching bases. This CDR3 is 17 amino acids long. CDR1 is SEHNR and CDR2 is FQNEAQ in the germline V gene (reference sequence). The ends were cut back, 5 bases at V and 5 bases at J, with 23 bases in the middle. The CDR3 spells CASSRRGGSGNKDTQYF. Here the CDR3 DNA reads TGTGCCAGCAGCCGCCGGGGTGGTAGCGGTAACAAAGATACGCAGTATTTT.

The gene calls are TRBV6-5 and TRBJ1-1, with 8 bases aligning to TRBD1. Germline V gene lookup returns CDR1 MNHEY and CDR2 SVGAGI. This CDR3 region has 13 residues. V shed 6 bases and J 10 bases; nucleotides not matched to a gene: 10. The DNA for the CDR3 is TGTGCCAGCAGATACGGATCGGACAGGGCAGCTTTCTTT. This codes for CASRYGSDRAAFF.

There are a few counts of this clone. The chain employs TRBV6-5 and TRBJ2-1; D is ambiguous. V dropped 8 bases and J dropped 0 bases, with 11 bases sitting between them. This CDR3 region has 14 residues. CDR1 MNHEY and CDR2 SVGAGI come from the germline V gene. The DNA of the CDR3 is TGTGCCAGCTCTACCTCGAGCTCCTACAATGAGCAGTTCTTC. Its translation is CASSTSSSYNEQFF.

The chain uses TRBV24-1 and TRBJ2-3; D perhaps matches TRBD1 (6 bases). With 8 bases removed from V and 3 bases from J, the gap between germline ends came to 11 bases. The germline V gene encodes CDR1 KGHDR and CDR2 SFDVKD. This CDR3 contains 13 residues. This chain's CDR3 is CATKGRGTDTQYF. The CDR3 nucleotides read TGTGCCACCAAGGGAAGGGGGACAGATACGCAGTATTTT.

The chain carries TRBV30 and TRBJ2-1; tentatively, D is TRBD1 (7 bases). Trimming stripped 0 bases from V and 0 bases from J, with 12 bases between. CDR1 is GTSNPN and CDR2 is SVGIG in the germline V gene (reference sequence). The CDR3 sequence is 16 residues long. CDR3: CAWSVEGDSSYNEQFF. In nucleotides, the CDR3 is TGTGCCTGGAGTGTGGAGGGGGACAGCTCCTACAATGAGCAGTTCTTC. Full variable domain (remainder filled in from reference TRBV30 and TRBJ2-1): SQTIHQWPATLVQPVGSPLSLECTVEGTSNPNLYWYRQAAGRGLQLLFYSVGIGQISSEVPQNLSASRPQDRQFILSSKKLLLSDSGFYLCAWSVEGDSSYNEQFFGPGTRLTVL.

The chain employs TRBV12-3 or TRBV12-4 and TRBJ1-2; D ambiguous. V gave up 2 bases and J gave up 6 bases, with 10 bases separating them. The CDR3 has 13 amino acids. The CDR3 bases are TGTGCCAGCAGTTTATCGGGTGTGGATGGCTACACCTTC. Translated: CASSLSGVDGYTF.

This chain links TRBV4-1 with TRBJ1-1; D ambiguous. CDR1 is MGHRA and CDR2 is YSYEKL in the germline V gene. This CDR3 comprises 14 residues. Trimming shortened V by 4 bases and J by 6 bases, and 15 bases separated the two germline ends. This CDR3 is CASSPPLRLAEAFF. CDR3 in DNA: TGCGCCAGCAGCCCGCCCCTCCGGTTGGCTGAAGCTTTCTTT.

J is TRBJ2-1 and V is TRBV7-9; 8 nucleotides align to TRBD1. This CDR3 region has 15 residues. With V trimmed by 3 bases and J by 1 base, 2 bases remained unmatched. Germline CDR1 SEHNR, CDR2 FQNEAQ (reference sequence). CDR3 sequence reads: CASSFRGHSYNEQFF. CDR3 bases: TGTGCCAGCAGCTTCAGGGGGCATTCCTACAATGAGCAGTTCTTC. Supplemented by reference TRBV7-9 and TRBJ2-1, the full variable domain reads DTGVSQNPRHKITKRGQNVTFRCDPISEHNRLYWYRQTLGQGPEFLTYFQNEAQLEKSRLLSDRFSAERPKGSFSTLEIQRTEQGDSAMYLCASSFRGHSYNEQFFGPGTRLTVL.

The V call is TRBV6-6, the J call TRBJ2-1; 10 positions agree with TRBD2. The CDR3 extends over 15 amino acids. Trimming removed 0 bases from V and 6 bases from J; junction bases left unmatched: 2. CDR1 is MNHNY and CDR2 is SVGAGI in the germline V gene (reference sequence). The DNA of the CDR3 is TGTGCCAGCAGTTACTCTGGACTAGCGGTCAATGAGCAGTTCTTC. Translation: CASSYSGLAVNEQFF.

V is TRBV7-9 and J is TRBJ2-5, with 11 bases aligning to TRBD2. Germline V gene lookup returns CDR1 SEHNR and CDR2 FQNEAQ (reference sequence). With 4 bases clipped from V and 2 bases from J, the junction kept 6 bases outside the gene matches. The CDR3 extends over 16 amino acids. This CDR3 reads CASSSPLAGDQETQYF. The CDR3 coding sequence is TGTGCCAGCAGCTCACCACTAGCGGGAGATCAAGAGACCCAGTACTTC.

The V gene is TRBV5-5, the J gene TRBJ2-2, with D possibly matching TRBD2 (6 bases). This CDR3 has 14 amino acids. From germline, CDR1 is SGHKS and CDR2 YYEKEE (reference sequence). V lost 2 bases and J 4 bases, leaving 9 bases between the germline ends. CDR3 DNA: TGTGCCAGCAGCTTCGGGGGTCGCACCGGGGAGCTGTTTTTT. Its translation: CASSFGGRTGELFF. Full variable domain (missing parts from reference TRBV5-5 and TRBJ2-2): DAGVTQSPTHLIKTRGQQVTLRCSPISGHKSVSWYQQVLGQGPQFIFQYYEKEERGRGNFPDRFSARQFPNYSSELNVNALLLGDSALYLCASSFGGRTGELFFGEGSRLTVL.

The chain combines TRBV3-1 (or the pseudogene TRBV3-2) with TRBJ1-4; no clear D. From germline, CDR1 is LGHDT and CDR2 YNNKEL (reference sequence). V was cut by 4 bases and J by 5 bases, with 14 bases left in between. There are 15 residues in the CDR3. CDR3 in DNA: TGTGCCAGCAGCCCCCATGAGGGAGGGAATGAAAAACTGTTTTTT. It translates to CASSPHEGGNEKLFF.

On this clone itself: Other DNA sequences in the sample encode the same CDR3. The chain employs TRBV6-5 and TRBJ1-1, with D hard to call. The germline V and J ends were trimmed by 2 bases and 0 bases, with 4 bases remaining between them. CDR1 is MNHEY and CDR2 is SVGAGI in the germline V gene. CDR3 length equals 13 residues. The CDR3 DNA reads as TGTGCCAGCAGTTACAGCGTGAACACTGAAGCTTTCTTT. It codes for CASSYSVNTEAFF.

V and J are TRBV6-5 and TRBJ2-7, with a tentative D call TRBD1 (5 bases). V lost 6 bases and J 5 bases, leaving 11 bases between the germline ends. The CDR3 contains 12 residues. CDR1 is MNHEY, CDR2 SVGAGI, per germline. The CDR3 nucleotides are TGTGCCAGCAGAAAGACAGTACACGAGCAGTACTTC. Its protein product is CASRKTVHEQYF.

V usage is TRBV29-1 and J usage is TRBJ1-2; D might be TRBD1 (6 bases). The CDR3 length is 10 residues. Germline V lookup: CDR1 SQVTM, CDR2 ANQGSEA. The ends were cut back, 2 bases at V and 8 bases at J, with 6 bases in the middle. For the CDR3, the DNA is TGCAGCGTTGAAACAGGGGGCTACACCTTC. Residues: CSVETGGYTF.

The chain has TRBV6-4 and TRBJ2-3; D is possibly TRBD2 (6 bases). V was shortened by 7 bases and J by 3 bases, with 17 bases between the two germline ends. This CDR3 is 15 amino acids long. Germline V lookup: CDR1 MRHNA, CDR2 SNTAGT. CDR3 amino acids: CASTPWRGGTDTQYF. CDR3 nucleotides: TGTGCCAGCACCCCTTGGAGGGGCGGGACAGATACGCAGTATTTT.